This is a list of T cell receptor beta chains from one sample in a study of T cell changes during pregnancy in multiple sclerosis. Data came from immunoSEQ multiplex PCR; TCRdb stores just in-frame clones and leaves some out. Here the sample spans under 25,000 clones, about nine tenths being singletons. Sequencing used CD8+ T cells from peripheral blood mononuclear cells, obtained in the first trimester of pregnancy. Source of these receptors: a female donor in good health, enrolled as a control in a pregnancy study. The CDR3 runs from the conserved cysteine through the conserved F or W. Fields, in order: J gene, D gene, V gene, clone size, CDR3 protein, CDR3 DNA. The D gene is left open where the match is weak. Size tells how often a clone was seen (once, few, many) or the class of an expanded clone, and some rows leave it out.

TRBJ2-3	TRBD2	TRBV11-1	many	CASSLEQSGVADTQYF	TGTGCCAGCAGCTTAGAACAGAGCGGGGTCGCAGATACGCAGTATTTT
TRBJ1-6	NA	TRBV7-9	once	CASSFFTGIISPLHF	TGTGCCAGCAGCTTTTTTACAGGGATAATTTCACCCCTCCACTTT
TRBJ2-7	TRBD1	TRBV7-9	few	CASSLPLGTGYEQYF	TGTGCCAGCAGCTTACCCCTCGGGACAGGATACGAGCAGTACTTC
TRBJ1-1	NA	TRBV21-1	NA	CASSNREGLNTEAFF	TGTGCCAGCAGCAACCGGGAGGGCCTGAACACTGAAGCTTTCTTT
TRBJ2-3	TRBD2	TRBV9	NA	CASSAGRGGLDTQYF	TGTGCCAGCAGCGCCGGGAGGGGGGGCCTGGATACGCAGTATTTT
TRBJ2-3	TRBD2	TRBV7-8	NA	CASSLEGGGATDTQYF	TGTGCCAGCAGCTTAGAGGGCGGGGGGGCGACAGATACGCAGTATTTT
TRBJ2-2	TRBD1	TRBV9	NA	CASSVSVGGVNTGELFF	TGTGCCAGCAGCGTATCGGTAGGGGGCGTGAACACCGGGGAGCTGTTTTTT
TRBJ1-3	TRBD1	TRBV7-9	NA	CASSAATGAEVSGNTIYF	TGTGCCAGCAGCGCAGCTACAGGGGCCGAGGTCTCTGGAAACACCATATATTTT
TRBJ2-5	TRBD1	TRBV11-2	NA	CASSLDGYRGVEETQYF	TGTGCCAGCAGCTTAGATGGCTACAGGGGAGTTGAAGAGACCCAGTACTTC
TRBJ1-2	NA	TRBV19	NA	CASTTDYYGYTF	TGTGCCAGTACTACAGACTACTATGGCTACACCTTC
TRBJ2-5	TRBD1	TRBV29-1	NA	CSVELRTGEEQYF	TGCAGCGTTGAATTGAGGACAGGGGAGGAGCAGTACTTC
TRBJ1-2	TRBD1	TRBV5-4	medium-sized	CASSPSDDRVDGYTF	TGTGCCAGCAGCCCCTCTGACGACAGGGTAGATGGCTACACCTTC
TRBJ2-1	NA	TRBV4-2	few	CASSQDPYYNEQFF	TGTGCCAGCAGCCAAGATCCCTACTACAATGAGCAGTTCTTC
TRBJ2-1	NA	TRBV5-1	NA	CASTGTGNEQFF	TGCGCCAGCACCGGGACTGGTAATGAGCAGTTCTTC
TRBJ1-5	TRBD1	TRBV4-2	NA	CASSLHPRTGEGWSNQPQHF	TGTGCCAGCAGCTTACACCCCCGGACAGGGGAAGGCTGGAGCAATCAGCCCCAGCATTTT